A single sample is the source of the 25 T cell receptor beta chains below, sequenced in a study of control samples from healthy donors and cancer patients. Method: immunoSEQ multiplex PCR; TCRdb's copy keeps in-frame clones and lacks some. The profile shows 120,000 to 150,000 clones, roughly 92% of them singletons. Sequencing was done on a sample of blood. The receptors derive from a man aged 25-45 years in good health.

This clone was detected only once. This chain connects TRBV4-2 to TRBJ1-1, with D tentatively TRBD1 (6 bases). Trimming shortened V by 0 bases and J by 6 bases, and 11 bases separated the two germline ends. CDR1 and CDR2 (germline): LGHNA, YNFKEQ. The CDR3 is 14 residues long. CDR3 region: CASSQEMRGSEAFF. CDR3 sequence (DNA): TGTGCCAGCAGCCAAGAAATGAGGGGGTCTGAAGCTTTCTTT.

This CDR3 is CATSDPNSYGYTF. CDR3 coding DNA: TGTGCCACCAGTGACCCAAACAGCTATGGCTACACCTTC. The V gene is TRBV24-1, the J gene TRBJ1-2; D is ambiguous. Trimming stripped 4 bases from V and 4 bases from J, with 9 bases between. CDR1 KGHDR and CDR2 SFDVKD come from the germline V gene. This CDR3 contains 13 residues.

V gene TRBV7-2 combines with J gene TRBJ2-1; the D is unclear. This CDR3 contains 15 residues. CDR1 and CDR2 (germline): SGHTA, FQGNSA. With 2 bases removed from V and 0 bases from J, the gap between germline ends came to 8 bases. This CDR3 reads CASSLSTTSYNEQFF. The CDR3 nucleotides read TGTGCCAGCAGCTTATCCACAACCTCCTACAATGAGCAGTTCTTC.

This chain links TRBV2 with TRBJ2-7; D is unresolved. Trimming stripped 4 bases from V and 7 bases from J, with 17 bases between. CDR3 length: 14 residues. Germline CDR1 is SNHLY and CDR2 is FYNNEI. The DNA for the CDR3 is TGTGCCAGCAGTGTTAAGGGAAAGGACGTGGAGCAGTACTTC. Translation gives CASSVKGKDVEQYF.

The chain joins TRBV13 to TRBJ2-7; a possible D gene is TRBD1 (5 bases). CDR3 size: 15 residues. The germline V gene encodes CDR1 PRHDT and CDR2 FYEKMQ (reference sequence). Between the trimmed V and J ends, which lost 3 bases and 4 bases, there was a span of 16 bases. The CDR3: CASSFRGQGSYEQYF. CDR3 sequence (DNA): TGTGCCAGCAGCTTTAGGGGTCAAGGCTCGTACGAGCAGTACTTC. Full variable domain (missing parts from reference TRBV13 and TRBJ2-7): AAGVIQSPRHLIKEKRETATLKCYPIPRHDTVYWYQQGPGQDPQFLISFYEKMQSDKGSIPDRFSAQQFSDYHSELNMSSLELGDSALYFCASSFRGQGSYEQYFGPGTRLTVT.

This chain links TRBV7-9 with TRBJ1-6, with D uncertain. There are 16 residues in the CDR3. Germline CDR1 SEHNR, CDR2 FQNEAQ (reference sequence). The V and J ends lost 5 bases and 8 bases respectively, with 19 bases between them. As DNA, the CDR3 is TGTGCCAGCAGCGCGTCCCCGAAGGCCATTTATTCACCCCTCCACTTT. Protein: CASSASPKAIYSPLHF.

The CDR3 DNA sequence: TGTGCCAGCAGTTTCCGGCGAACCTCCCGGGACACGACCTACGAGCAGTACTTC. The encoded protein is CASSFRRTSRDTTYEQYF. V usage is TRBV27 and J usage is TRBJ2-7, with a tentative D call TRBD1 (6 bases). The CDR3 is made up of 18 amino acids. Germline V gene lookup returns CDR1 MNHEY and CDR2 SMNVEV (reference sequence). Deletions cut 3 bases from V and 2 bases from J, with 23 bases between.

The rearrangement joins TRBV6-5 to TRBJ2-1; unclear D gene. Trimming stripped 6 bases from V and 5 bases from J, with 5 bases between. The CDR3 is 11 residues long. Per the germline V gene, CDR1 is MNHEY and CDR2 is SVGAGI. CDR3 loop: CASRQHNEQFF. CDR3 DNA: TGTGCCAGCAGGCAGCACAATGAGCAGTTCTTC.

The CDR3 region has the DNA TGTGCCAGCAGTTTACGACCCGGGCAGTTATATGGCTACACCTTC. It specifies CASSLRPGQLYGYTF. The chain couples TRBV28 to TRBJ1-2, with D unclear. V shed 2 bases and J shed 5 bases, with 15 bases lying between them. The germline CDR1 and CDR2 sequences are MDHEN and SYDVKM. This CDR3 has 15 residues.

This chain joins TRBV19 and TRBJ2-7; the match to TRBD2 covers 9 bases. Trimming took 6 bases from V and 5 from J; bases not matched to a gene: 11. The germline gives CDR1 LNHDA, CDR2 SQIVND (reference sequence). The CDR3 length is 15 residues. The CDR3 spells CASSISGLAGHEQYF. Here the CDR3 DNA reads TGTGCCAGTAGCATTTCGGGGCTAGCGGGACACGAGCAGTACTTC.

This CDR3 reads CASSREGGELFF. CDR3 nucleotides: TGTGCCAGCAGTAGAGAAGGCGGGGAGCTGTTTTTT. The rearrangement uses TRBV2 and TRBJ2-2; no clear D gene. Per germline, CDR1 SNHLY and CDR2 FYNNEI. With 5 bases removed from V and 7 bases from J, the gap between germline ends came to 8 bases. This CDR3 contains 12 residues.

The V and J genes are TRBV29-1 and TRBJ1-1, with D possibly TRBD1 on 5 matching bases. The CDR3 runs 12 residues. From germline, CDR1 is SQVTM and CDR2 ANQGSEA. V was shortened by 6 bases and J by 4 bases, with 12 bases between the two germline ends. The CDR3 sequence: CSVTEGTTEAFF. The CDR3 DNA sequence: TGCAGCGTAACCGAGGGGACCACTGAAGCTTTCTTT.

This chain joins TRBV6-6 and TRBJ2-7; 9 bases align to TRBD2. The CDR3 has 12 residues. CDR1 and CDR2 from the germline V gene are MNHNY and SVGAGI (reference sequence). Losses at the gene ends were 4 bases for V and 13 bases for J; bases not matched to a gene: 8. The CDR3 DNA follows: TGTGCCAGCAGTTCAACCGGGACTAGCTATTACTTC. Amino acids: CASSSTGTSYYF.

The chain is built from TRBV9 and TRBJ2-2; TRBD1 might be the D (6 bases). The germline V gene has CDR1 SGDLS and CDR2 YYNGEE. The germline V and J ends were trimmed by 4 bases and 4 bases, with 14 bases remaining between them. This CDR3 contains 15 residues. Here the CDR3 DNA reads TGTGCCAGCAGCCACCGATCCAGGGGCACCGGGGAGCTGTTTTTT. Its translation: CASSHRSRGTGELFF.

This clone was observed a single time. The CDR3 bases are TGTGCCAGCAGCTTCGGGGGGAGCGGTGCGGGGCAGCCCCAGCATTTT. Translating it yields CASSFGGSGAGQPQHF. The chain employs TRBV5-6 and TRBJ1-5, with a tentative D call TRBD1 (5 bases). The CDR3 is 16 residues long. The germline V gene encodes CDR1 SGHDT and CDR2 YYEEEE. V lost 2 bases to trimming and J lost 7 bases, with 19 bases between them. The full variable domain, with the rest looked up from reference TRBV5-6 and TRBJ1-5, is DAGVTQSPTHLIKTRGQQVTLRCSPKSGHDTVSWYQQALGQGPQFIFQYYEEEERQRGNFPDRFSGHQFPNYSSELNVNALLLGDSALYLCASSFGGSGAGQPQHFGDGTRLSIL.

The rearrangement joins TRBV21-1 to TRBJ1-4. TRBV21-1 is given as a pseudogene. The CDR3 runs 11 residues. The CDR3 here is CASKGGIGMFF. CDR3 nucleotide sequence: TGTGCCAGCAAAGGGGGGATAGGAATGTTTTTT.

V and J are TRBV19 and TRBJ2-6; the D is unclear. This CDR3 comprises 16 residues. Trimming left V 6 bases short and J 0 bases short, with 12 bases between. Germline CDR1 LNHDA, CDR2 SQIVND (reference sequence). CDR3 region: CASSDPGSSGANVLTF. The CDR3 DNA follows: TGTGCCAGTAGCGATCCAGGTAGCTCTGGGGCCAACGTCCTGACTTTC.

This clone showed up just once. The J gene is TRBJ2-7, the V gene TRBV24-1; D might be TRBD1 (8 bases). Trimming stripped 4 bases from V and 2 bases from J, with 17 bases between. CDR1 is KGHDR, CDR2 SFDVKD, per germline. The CDR3 covers 16 residues. In nucleotides, the CDR3 is TGTGCCACCAGTGACAGCGGGACAGGCCGCCCCTACGAGCAGTACTTC. Amino acid sequence: CATSDSGTGRPYEQYF.

This chain joins TRBV9 and TRBJ1-1; D not certain. There are 13 residues in the CDR3. Trimming shortened V by 3 bases and J by 0 bases, and 6 bases separated the two germline ends. Germline V gene data show CDR1 as SGDLS and CDR2 as YYNGEE. In nucleotides, the CDR3 is TGTGCCAGCAGCGGCCAGATGAACACTGAAGCTTTCTTT. This codes for CASSGQMNTEAFF.

The chain joins TRBV27 to TRBJ1-5; TRBD1 matches at 8 bases. Germline loops: CDR1 MNHEY, CDR2 SMNVEV (reference sequence). J was trimmed by 0 bases and V by 7 bases; bases with no gene match: 5. This CDR3 is built from 15 residues. The CDR3 DNA follows: TGTGCCAGCACCGCCGGACAGGGTAGCAATCAGCCCCAGCATTTT. This codes for CASTAGQGSNQPQHF.

This clone was seen just once. The J gene is TRBJ2-7, the V gene TRBV27; a possible D gene is TRBD2 (6 bases). This CDR3 is 13 amino acids long. V was clipped by 10 bases and J by 3 bases, with 16 bases between them. CDR1 MNHEY and CDR2 SMNVEV come from the germline V gene (reference sequence). The CDR3 loop is CATRPSEVYEQYF. CDR3 DNA sequence: TGTGCCACCCGACCTAGCGAGGTCTACGAGCAGTACTTC.

This chain uses TRBV12-3 or TRBV12-4 with TRBJ1-1; no reliable D call. This CDR3 is 13 amino acids long. V dropped 5 bases and J dropped 2 bases, with 9 bases sitting between them. The CDR3 protein is CASSPRFNTEAFF. As DNA, the CDR3 is TGTGCCAGCAGTCCTCGTTTTAACACTGAAGCTTTCTTT.

The V and J genes are TRBV5-6 and TRBJ2-7, with D perhaps TRBD1 or TRBD2 (5 bases each). The CDR3 covers 15 residues. V was cut by 1 base and J by 5 bases, with 16 bases left in between. The germline gives CDR1 SGHDT, CDR2 YYEEEE. The CDR3 DNA follows: TGTGCCAGCAGCTTGAGCAGGGACCAAGATAACGAGCAGTACTTC. It encodes CASSLSRDQDNEQYF.

This rearrangement joins TRBV2 to TRBJ1-4; 9 positions agree with TRBD1. Trimming removed 3 bases from V and 7 bases from J; junction bases left unmatched: 6. Germline CDR1 and CDR2: SNHLY and FYNNEI. The CDR3 is 15 residues long. CDR3 in DNA: TGTGCCAGCAGTGATCGGGGACAGGGCGGTGAAAAACTGTTTTTT. Amino acids: CASSDRGQGGEKLFF. The entire variable domain, with the rest obtained from reference TRBV2 and TRBJ1-4, is as follows: EPEVTQTPSHQVTQMGQEVILRCVPISNHLYFYWYRQILGQKVEFLVSFYNNEISEKSEIFDDQFSVERPDGSNFTLKIRSTKLEDSAMYFCASSDRGQGGEKLFFGSGTQLSVL.

The chain joins TRBV10-1 to TRBJ1-4, with D uncertain. V dropped 7 bases and J dropped 10 bases, with 13 bases sitting between them. Germline-derived CDR1 and CDR2 are WNHNN and SYGVQD (reference sequence). The CDR3 is made up of 12 amino acids. Here the CDR3 DNA reads TGCGCCAGCACACATCCCCGGGGAAAACTGTTTTTT. Its protein is CASTHPRGKLFF.